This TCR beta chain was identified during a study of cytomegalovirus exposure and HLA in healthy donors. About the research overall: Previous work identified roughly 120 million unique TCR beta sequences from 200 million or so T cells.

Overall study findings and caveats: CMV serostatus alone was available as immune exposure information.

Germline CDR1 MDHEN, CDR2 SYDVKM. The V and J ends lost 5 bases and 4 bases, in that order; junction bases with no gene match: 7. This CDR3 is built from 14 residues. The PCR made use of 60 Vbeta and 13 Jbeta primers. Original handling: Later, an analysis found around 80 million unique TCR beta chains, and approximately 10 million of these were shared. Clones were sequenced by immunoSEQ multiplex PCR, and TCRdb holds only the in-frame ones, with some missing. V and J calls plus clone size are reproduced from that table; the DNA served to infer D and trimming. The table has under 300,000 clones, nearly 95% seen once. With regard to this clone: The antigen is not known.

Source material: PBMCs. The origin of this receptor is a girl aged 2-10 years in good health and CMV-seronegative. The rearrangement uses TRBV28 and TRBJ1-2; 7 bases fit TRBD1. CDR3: CASSALWDSYGYTF. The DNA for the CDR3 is TGTGCCAGCAGTGCGCTCTGGGACAGCTATGGCTACACCTTC.